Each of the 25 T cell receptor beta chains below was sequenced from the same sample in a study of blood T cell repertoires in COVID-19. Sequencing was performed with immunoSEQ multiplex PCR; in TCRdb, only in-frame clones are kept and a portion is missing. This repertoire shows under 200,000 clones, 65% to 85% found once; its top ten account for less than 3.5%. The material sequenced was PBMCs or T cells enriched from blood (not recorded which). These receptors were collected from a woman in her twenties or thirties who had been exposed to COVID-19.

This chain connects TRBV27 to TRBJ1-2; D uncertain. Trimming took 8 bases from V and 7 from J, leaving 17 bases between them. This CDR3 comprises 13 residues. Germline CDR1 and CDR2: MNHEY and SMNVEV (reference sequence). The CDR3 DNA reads TGTGCCAGCCGCTCATTATCAGGTGGTGGCTACACCTTC. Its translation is CASRSLSGGGYTF.

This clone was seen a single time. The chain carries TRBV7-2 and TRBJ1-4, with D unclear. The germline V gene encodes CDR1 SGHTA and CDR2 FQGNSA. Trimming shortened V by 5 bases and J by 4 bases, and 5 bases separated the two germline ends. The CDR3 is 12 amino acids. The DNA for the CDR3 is TGTGCCAGCAGCAATATTAATGAAAAACTGTTTTTT. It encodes CASSNINEKLFF.

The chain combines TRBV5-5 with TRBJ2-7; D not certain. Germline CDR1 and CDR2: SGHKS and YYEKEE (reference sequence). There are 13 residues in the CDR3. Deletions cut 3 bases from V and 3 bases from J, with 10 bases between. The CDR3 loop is CASSSIISYEQYF. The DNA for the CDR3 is TGTGCCAGCAGCTCGATCATCAGCTACGAGCAGTACTTC.

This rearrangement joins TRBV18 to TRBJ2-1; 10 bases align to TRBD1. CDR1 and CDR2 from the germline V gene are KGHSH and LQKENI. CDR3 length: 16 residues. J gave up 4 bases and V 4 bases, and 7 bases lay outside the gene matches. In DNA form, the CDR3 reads TGTGCCAGCTCACAAACCGGGACAGGGGCATACAATGAGCAGTTCTTC. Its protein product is CASSQTGTGAYNEQFF.

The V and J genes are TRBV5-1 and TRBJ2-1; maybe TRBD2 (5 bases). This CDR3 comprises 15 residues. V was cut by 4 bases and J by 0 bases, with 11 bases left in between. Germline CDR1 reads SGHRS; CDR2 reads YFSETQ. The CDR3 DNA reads TGCGCCAGCAGCCTAGGACTCCCCTCCTACAATGAGCAGTTCTTC. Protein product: CASSLGLPSYNEQFF.

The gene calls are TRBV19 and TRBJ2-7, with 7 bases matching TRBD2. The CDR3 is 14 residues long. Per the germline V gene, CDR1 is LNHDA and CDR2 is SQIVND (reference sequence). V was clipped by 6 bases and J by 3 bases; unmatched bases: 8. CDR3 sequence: CASRVWGGSYEQYF. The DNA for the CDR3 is TGTGCCAGTAGGGTCTGGGGGGGGAGCTACGAGCAGTACTTC.

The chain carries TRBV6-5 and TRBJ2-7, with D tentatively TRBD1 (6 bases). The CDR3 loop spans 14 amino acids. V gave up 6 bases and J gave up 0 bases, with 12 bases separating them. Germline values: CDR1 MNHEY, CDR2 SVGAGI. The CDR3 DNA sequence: TGTGCCAGCAGAACCGGGACAAGCTCCTACGAGCAGTACTTC. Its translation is CASRTGTSSYEQYF.

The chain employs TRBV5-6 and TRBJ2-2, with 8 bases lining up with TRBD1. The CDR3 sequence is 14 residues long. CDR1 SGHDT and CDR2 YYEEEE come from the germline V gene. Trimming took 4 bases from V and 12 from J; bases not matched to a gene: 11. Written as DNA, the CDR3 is TGTGCCAGCAGCCCAGACAGGGGTTACGGCCAGCTGTTTTTT. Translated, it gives CASSPDRGYGQLFF.

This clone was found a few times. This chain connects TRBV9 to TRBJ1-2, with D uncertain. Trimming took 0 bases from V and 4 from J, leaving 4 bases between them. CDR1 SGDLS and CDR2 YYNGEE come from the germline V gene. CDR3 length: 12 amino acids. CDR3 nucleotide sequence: TGTGCCAGCAGCGTAGTCAGCTATGGCTACACCTTC. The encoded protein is CASSVVSYGYTF.

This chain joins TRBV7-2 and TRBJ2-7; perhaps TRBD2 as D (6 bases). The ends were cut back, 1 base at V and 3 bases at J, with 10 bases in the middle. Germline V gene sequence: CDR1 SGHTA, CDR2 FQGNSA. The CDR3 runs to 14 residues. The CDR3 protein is CASSLDPGDYEQYF. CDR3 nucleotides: TGTGCCAGCAGCTTAGATCCGGGGGACTACGAGCAGTACTTC.

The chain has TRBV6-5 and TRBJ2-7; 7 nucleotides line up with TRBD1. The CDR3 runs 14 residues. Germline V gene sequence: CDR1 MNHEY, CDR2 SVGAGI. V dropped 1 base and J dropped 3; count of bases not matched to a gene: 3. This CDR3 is CASSYYTGDYEQYF. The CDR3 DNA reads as TGTGCCAGCAGTTACTACACAGGGGACTACGAGCAGTACTTC.

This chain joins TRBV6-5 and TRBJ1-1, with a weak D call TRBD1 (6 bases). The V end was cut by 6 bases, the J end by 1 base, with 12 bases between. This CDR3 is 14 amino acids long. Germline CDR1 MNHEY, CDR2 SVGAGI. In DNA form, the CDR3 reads TGTGCCAGCAGGACCCCGGGACAGAACACTGAAGCTTTCTTT. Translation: CASRTPGQNTEAFF.

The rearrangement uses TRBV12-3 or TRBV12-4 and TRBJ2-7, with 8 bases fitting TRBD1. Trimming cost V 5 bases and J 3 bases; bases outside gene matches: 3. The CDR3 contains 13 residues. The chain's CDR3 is CASSPGQGYEQYF. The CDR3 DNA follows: TGTGCCAGCAGTCCCGGACAGGGCTACGAGCAGTACTTC.

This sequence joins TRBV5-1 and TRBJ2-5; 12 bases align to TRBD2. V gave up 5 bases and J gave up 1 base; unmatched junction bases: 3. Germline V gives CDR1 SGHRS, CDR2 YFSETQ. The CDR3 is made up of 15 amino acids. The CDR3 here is CASSLAGGIQETQYF. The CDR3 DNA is TGCGCCAGCAGTCTAGCGGGGGGGATCCAAGAGACCCAGTACTTC.

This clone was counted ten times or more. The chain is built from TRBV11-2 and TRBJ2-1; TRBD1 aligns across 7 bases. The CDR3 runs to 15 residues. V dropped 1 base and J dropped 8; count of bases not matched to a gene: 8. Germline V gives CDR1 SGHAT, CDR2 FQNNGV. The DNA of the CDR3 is TGTGCCAGCAGCTTAGTAGGCAGGGGGTGGGATGAGCAGTTCTTC. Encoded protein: CASSLVGRGWDEQFF.

DNA for the CDR3: TGTGCCAGCAGCTTGGCGGTGACTATGAACACTGAAGCTTTCTTT. Its translation: CASSLAVTMNTEAFF. The rearrangement links TRBV5-6 to TRBJ1-1; D is unclear. Germline loops: CDR1 SGHDT, CDR2 YYEEEE. CDR3 length equals 15 residues. The germline V and J ends were trimmed by 0 bases and 0 bases, with 9 bases remaining between them.

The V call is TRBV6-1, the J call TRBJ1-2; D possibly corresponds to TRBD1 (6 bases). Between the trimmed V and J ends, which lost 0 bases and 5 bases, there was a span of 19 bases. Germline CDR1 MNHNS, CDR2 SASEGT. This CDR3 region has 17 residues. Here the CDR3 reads CASSEALPPRGSYGYTF. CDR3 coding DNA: TGTGCCAGCAGTGAAGCGTTACCCCCCAGGGGCTCTTATGGCTACACCTTC.

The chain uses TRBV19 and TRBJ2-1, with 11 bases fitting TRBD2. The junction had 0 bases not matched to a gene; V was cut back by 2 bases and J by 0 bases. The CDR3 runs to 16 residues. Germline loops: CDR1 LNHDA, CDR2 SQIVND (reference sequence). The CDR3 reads CASSILAGGSYNEQFF. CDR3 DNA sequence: TGTGCCAGTAGTATACTAGCGGGGGGCTCCTACAATGAGCAGTTCTTC.

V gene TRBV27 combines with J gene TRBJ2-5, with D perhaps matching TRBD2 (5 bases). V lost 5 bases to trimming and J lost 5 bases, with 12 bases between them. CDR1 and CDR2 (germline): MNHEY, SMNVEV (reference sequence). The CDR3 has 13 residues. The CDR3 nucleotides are TGTGCCAGCAGTCTAACTAGTGGGGAGACCCAGTACTTC. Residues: CASSLTSGETQYF.

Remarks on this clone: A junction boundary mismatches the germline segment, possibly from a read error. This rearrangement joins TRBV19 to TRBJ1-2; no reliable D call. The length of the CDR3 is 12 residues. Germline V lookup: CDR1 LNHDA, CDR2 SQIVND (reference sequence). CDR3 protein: CASSIESRFLLF. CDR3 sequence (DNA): TGTGCCAGTAGTATAGAGAGTCGCTTCCTCCTCTTC.

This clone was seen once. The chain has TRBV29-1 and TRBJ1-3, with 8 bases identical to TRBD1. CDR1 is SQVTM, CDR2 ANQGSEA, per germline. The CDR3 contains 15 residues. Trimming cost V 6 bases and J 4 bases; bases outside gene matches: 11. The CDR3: CSVDSTGETGNTIYF. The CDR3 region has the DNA TGCAGCGTGGACTCGACAGGGGAAACCGGAAACACCATATATTTT.

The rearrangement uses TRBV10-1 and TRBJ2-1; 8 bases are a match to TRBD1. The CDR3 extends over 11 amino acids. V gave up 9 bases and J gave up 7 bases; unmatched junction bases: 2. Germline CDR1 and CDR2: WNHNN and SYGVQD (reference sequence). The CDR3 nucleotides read TGCGCCAGTGGACAGGGTAATGAGCAGTTCTTC. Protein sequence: CASGQGNEQFF.

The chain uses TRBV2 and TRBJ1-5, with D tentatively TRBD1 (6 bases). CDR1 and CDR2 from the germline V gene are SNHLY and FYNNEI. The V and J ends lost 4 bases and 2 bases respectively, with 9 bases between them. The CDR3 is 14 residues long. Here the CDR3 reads CASSGGPGNQPQHF. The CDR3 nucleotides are TGTGCCAGCAGTGGGGGGCCGGGCAATCAGCCCCAGCATTTT. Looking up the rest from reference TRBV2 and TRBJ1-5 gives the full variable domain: EPEVTQTPSHQVTQMGQEVILRCVPISNHLYFYWYRQILGQKVEFLVSFYNNEISEKSEIFDDQFSVERPDGSNFTLKIRSTKLEDSAMYFCASSGGPGNQPQHFGDGTRLSIL.

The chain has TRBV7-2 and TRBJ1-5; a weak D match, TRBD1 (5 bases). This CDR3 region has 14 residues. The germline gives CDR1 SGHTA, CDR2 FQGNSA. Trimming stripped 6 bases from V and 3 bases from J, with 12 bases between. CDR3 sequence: CASRLSGYNQPQHF. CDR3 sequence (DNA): TGTGCCAGCAGACTTTCAGGGTACAATCAGCCCCAGCATTTT.

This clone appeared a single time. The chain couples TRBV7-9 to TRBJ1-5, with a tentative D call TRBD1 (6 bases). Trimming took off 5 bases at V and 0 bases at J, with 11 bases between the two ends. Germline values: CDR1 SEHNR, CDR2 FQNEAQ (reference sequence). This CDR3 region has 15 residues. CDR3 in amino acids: CASSPIGGSNQPQHF. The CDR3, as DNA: TGTGCCAGCAGCCCAATAGGGGGTAGCAATCAGCCCCAGCATTTT.